This T cell receptor (beta chain) was retrieved from a study of control samples from healthy donors and cancer patients. The method was immunoSEQ multiplex PCR; TCRdb's version includes in-frame clones alone and lacks a portion of them. The sample has roughly 190,000 clones, around 90% seen once. Germline V gene lookup returns CDR1 SGHTA and CDR2 FQGTGA. V was clipped by 2 bases and J by 8 bases, with 8 bases between them. The CDR3 has 12 amino acids. The chain recombines TRBV7-3 with TRBJ2-3, with D perhaps given as TRBD1 or TRBD2 (5 bases each). Specimen: blood. The TCR sequence derives from a man younger than 45 in good health. The CDR3 bases are TGTGCCAGCAGCTTATCCGGGGCTACGCAGTATTTT. The encoded protein is CASSLSGATQYF.